This T cell receptor (beta chain) came from a study of T cell changes during pregnancy in multiple sclerosis. The data were produced by immunoSEQ multiplex PCR, yet TCRdb's version contains in-frame clones alone and is incomplete. The sample includes under 110,000 clones, less than 95% of them seen just once. This CDR3 is 13 amino acids long. With 3 bases removed from V and 7 bases from J, the gap between germline ends came to 13 bases. CDR1 and CDR2 (germline): GTSNPN, SVGIG (reference sequence). V usage is TRBV30 and J usage is TRBJ2-4; TRBD1 might be the D (6 bases). This TCR came from a female donor with multiple sclerosis, enrolled in a pregnancy study. The sample consisted of peripheral blood, taken after pregnancy. CDR3 DNA: TGTGCCTGGAGCGATACTAGGGGGAACATTCAGTACTTC. It specifies CAWSDTRGNIQYF.